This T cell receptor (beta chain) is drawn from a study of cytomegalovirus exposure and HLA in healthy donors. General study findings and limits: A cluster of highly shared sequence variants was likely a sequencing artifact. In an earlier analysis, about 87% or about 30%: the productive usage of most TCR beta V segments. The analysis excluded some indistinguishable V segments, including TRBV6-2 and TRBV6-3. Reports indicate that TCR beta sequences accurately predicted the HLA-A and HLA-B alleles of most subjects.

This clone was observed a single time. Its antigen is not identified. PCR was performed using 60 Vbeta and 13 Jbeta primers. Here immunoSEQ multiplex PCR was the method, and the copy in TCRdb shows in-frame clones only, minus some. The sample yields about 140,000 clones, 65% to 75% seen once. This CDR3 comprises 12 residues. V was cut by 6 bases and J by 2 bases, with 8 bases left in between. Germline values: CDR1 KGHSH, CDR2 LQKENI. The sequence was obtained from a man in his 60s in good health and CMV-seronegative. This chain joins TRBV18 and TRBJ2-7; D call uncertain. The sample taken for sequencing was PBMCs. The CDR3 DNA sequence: TGTGCCAGCTCGGTACAGACCTACGAGCAGTACTTC. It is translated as CASSVQTYEQYF.